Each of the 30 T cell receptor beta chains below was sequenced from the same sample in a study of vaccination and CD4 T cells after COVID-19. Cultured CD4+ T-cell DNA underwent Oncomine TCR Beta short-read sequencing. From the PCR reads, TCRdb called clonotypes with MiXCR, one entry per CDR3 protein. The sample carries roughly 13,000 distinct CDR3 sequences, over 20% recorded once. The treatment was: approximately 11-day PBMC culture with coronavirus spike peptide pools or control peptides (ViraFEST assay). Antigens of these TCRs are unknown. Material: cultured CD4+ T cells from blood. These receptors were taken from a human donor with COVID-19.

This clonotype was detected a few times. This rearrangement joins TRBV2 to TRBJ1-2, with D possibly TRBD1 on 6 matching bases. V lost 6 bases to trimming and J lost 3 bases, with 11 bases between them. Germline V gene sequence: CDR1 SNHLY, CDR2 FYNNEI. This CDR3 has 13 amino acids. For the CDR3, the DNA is TGTGCCAGCAGCGAGGACAGTCACTATGGCTACACCTTC. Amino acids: CASSEDSHYGYTF.

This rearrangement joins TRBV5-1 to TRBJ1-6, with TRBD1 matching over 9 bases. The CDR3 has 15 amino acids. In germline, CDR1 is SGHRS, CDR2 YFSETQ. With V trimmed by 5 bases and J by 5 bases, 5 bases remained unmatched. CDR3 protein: CASSFGQGNNSPLHF. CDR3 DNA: TGCGCCAGCAGTTTTGGACAGGGGAATAATTCACCCCTCCACTTT.

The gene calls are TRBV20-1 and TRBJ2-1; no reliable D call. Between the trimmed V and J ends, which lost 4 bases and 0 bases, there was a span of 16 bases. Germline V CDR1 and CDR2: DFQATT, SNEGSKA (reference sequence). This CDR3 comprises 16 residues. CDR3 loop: CSATPSAESSYNEQFF. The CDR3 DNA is TGCAGTGCTACCCCCTCGGCAGAGAGCTCCTACAATGAGCAGTTCTTC.

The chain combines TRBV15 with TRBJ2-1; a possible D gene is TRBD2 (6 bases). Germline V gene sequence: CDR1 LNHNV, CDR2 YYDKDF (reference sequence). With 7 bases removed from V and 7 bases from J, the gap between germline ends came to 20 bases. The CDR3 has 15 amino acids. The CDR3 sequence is CATNPTGGARNEQFF. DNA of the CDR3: TGTGCCACCAACCCAACAGGAGGGGCTCGGAATGAGCAGTTCTTC.

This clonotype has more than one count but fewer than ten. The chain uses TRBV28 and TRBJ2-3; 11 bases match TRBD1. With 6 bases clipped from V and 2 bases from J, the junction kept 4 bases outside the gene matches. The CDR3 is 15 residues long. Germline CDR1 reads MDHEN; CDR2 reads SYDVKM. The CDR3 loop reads CASSRTGGSTDTQYF. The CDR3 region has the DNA TGTGCCAGCAGCAGGACAGGGGGCTCCACAGATACGCAGTATTTT.

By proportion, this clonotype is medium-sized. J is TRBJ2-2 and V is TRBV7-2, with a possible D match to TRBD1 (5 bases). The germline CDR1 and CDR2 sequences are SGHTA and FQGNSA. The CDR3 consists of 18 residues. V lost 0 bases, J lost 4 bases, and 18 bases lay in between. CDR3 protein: CASSLAGQGSTRTGELFF. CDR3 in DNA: TGTGCCAGCAGCTTAGCAGGCCAGGGATCGACGCGCACCGGGGAGCTGTTTTTT.

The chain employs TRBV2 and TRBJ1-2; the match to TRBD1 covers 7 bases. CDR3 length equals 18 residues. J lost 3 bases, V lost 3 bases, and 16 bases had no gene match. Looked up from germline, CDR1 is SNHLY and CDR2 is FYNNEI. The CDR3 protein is CASSERGGPGGLDYGYTF. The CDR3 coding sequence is TGTGCCAGCAGTGAGAGGGGGGGGCCAGGGGGTTTGGACTATGGCTACACCTTC.

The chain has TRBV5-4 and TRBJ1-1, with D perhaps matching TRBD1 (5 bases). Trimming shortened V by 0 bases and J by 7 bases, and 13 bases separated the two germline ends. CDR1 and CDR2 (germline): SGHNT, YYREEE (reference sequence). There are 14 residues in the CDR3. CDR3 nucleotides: TGTGCCAGCAGCTTGGAATTCAGGGCAATTGAAGCTTTCTTT. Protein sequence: CASSLEFRAIEAFF.

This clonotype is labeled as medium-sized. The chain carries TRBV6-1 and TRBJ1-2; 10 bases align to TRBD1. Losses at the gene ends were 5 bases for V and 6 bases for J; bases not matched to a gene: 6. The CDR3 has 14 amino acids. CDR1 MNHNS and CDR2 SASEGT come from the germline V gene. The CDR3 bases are TGTGCCAGCAGTAACCGGGACAGGGGTCATGGCTACACCTTC. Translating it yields CASSNRDRGHGYTF.

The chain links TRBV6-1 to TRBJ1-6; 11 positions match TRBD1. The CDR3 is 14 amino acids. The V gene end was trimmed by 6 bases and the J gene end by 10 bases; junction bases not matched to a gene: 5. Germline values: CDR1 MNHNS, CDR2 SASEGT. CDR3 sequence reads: CASSTGTGGSPLHF. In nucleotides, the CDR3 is TGTGCCAGCAGCACCGGGACAGGGGGGTCACCCCTCCACTTT.

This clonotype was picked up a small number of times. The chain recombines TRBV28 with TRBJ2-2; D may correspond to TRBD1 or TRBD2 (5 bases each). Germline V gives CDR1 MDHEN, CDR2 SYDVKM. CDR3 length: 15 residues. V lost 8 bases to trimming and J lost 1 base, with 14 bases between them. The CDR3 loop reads CASLGAGRNTGELFF. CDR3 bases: TGTGCCAGCTTGGGTGCAGGGAGGAACACCGGGGAGCTGTTTTTT.

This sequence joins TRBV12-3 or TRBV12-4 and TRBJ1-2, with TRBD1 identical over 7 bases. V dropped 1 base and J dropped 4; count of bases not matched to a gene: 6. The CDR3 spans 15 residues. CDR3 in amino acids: CASSLVKGASYGYTF. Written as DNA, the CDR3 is TGTGCCAGCAGTTTAGTCAAGGGGGCCTCCTATGGCTACACCTTC.

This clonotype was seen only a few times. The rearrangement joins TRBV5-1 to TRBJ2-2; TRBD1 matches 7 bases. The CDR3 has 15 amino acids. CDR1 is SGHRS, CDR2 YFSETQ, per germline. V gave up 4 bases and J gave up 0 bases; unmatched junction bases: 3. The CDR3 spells CASSLGTANTGELFF. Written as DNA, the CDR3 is TGCGCCAGCAGCCTAGGGACAGCGAACACCGGGGAGCTGTTTTTT.

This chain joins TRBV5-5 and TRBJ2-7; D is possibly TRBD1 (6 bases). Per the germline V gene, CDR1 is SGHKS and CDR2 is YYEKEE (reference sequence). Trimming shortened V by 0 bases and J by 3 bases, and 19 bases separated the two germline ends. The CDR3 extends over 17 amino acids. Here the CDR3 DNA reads TGTGCCAGCAGCTTGGCATTCCTAATGAGGGGGATCTACGAGCAGTACTTC. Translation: CASSLAFLMRGIYEQYF.

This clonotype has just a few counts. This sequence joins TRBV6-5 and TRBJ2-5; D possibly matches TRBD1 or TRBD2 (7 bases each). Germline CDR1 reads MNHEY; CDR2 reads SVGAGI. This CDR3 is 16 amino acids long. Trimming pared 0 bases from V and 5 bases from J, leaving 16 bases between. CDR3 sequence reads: CASSYSYRGGEETQYF. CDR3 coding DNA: TGTGCCAGCAGTTACTCGTACAGGGGAGGGGAGGAGACCCAGTACTTC.

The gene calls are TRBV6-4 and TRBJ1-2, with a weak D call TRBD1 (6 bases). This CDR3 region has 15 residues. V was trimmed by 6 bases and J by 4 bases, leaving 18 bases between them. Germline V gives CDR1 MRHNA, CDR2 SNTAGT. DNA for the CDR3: TGTGCCAGCAGCGATACGCCGGGGGCAGGCTATGGCTACACCTTC. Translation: CASSDTPGAGYGYTF.

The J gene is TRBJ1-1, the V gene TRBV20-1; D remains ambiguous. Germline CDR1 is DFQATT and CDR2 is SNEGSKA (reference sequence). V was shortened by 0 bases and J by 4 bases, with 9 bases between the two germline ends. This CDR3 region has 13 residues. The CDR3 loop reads CSARDDRGTEAFF. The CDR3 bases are TGCAGTGCTAGAGATGATCGGGGCACTGAAGCTTTCTTT.

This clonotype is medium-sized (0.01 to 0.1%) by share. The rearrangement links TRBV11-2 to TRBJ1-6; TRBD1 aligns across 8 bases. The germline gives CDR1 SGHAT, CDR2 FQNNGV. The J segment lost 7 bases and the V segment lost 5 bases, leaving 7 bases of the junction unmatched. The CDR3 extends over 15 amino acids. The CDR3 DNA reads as TGTGCCAGCAGCAACGTCGGACAGGGAAATTCACCCCTCCACTTT. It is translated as CASSNVGQGNSPLHF. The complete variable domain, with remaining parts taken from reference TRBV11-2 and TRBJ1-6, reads EAGVAQSPRYKIIEKRQSVAFWCNPISGHATLYWYQQILGQGPKLLIQFQNNGVVDDSQLPKDRFSAERLKGVDSTLKIQPAKLEDSAVYLCASSNVGQGNSPLHFGNGTRLTVT.

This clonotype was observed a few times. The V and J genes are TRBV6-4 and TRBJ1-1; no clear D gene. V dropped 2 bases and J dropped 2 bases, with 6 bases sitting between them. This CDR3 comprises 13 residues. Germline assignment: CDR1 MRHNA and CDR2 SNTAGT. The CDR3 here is CASSDGPNTEAFF. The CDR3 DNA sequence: TGTGCCAGCAGTGACGGCCCAAACACTGAAGCTTTCTTT.

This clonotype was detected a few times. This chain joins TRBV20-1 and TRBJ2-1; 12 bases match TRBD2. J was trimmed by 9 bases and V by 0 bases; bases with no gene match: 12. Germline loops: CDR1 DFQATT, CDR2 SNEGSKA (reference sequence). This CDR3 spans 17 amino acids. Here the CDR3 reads CSARDLIGLAGLGEQFF. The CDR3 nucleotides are TGCAGTGCTAGAGATCTCATAGGACTAGCGGGGTTAGGTGAGCAGTTCTTC.

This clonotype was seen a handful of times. CDR3 in amino acids: CASSQDPQQGRELFF. Here the CDR3 DNA reads TGCGCCAGCAGCCAAGACCCCCAACAGGGTCGGGAACTGTTTTTT. The rearrangement joins TRBV4-3 to TRBJ1-4; TRBD1 is a possible D gene (6 bases). Trimming cost V 0 bases and J 12 bases, with 17 bases left between them. Germline V gene data show CDR1 as LGHNA and CDR2 as YSLEER. This CDR3 has 15 amino acids.

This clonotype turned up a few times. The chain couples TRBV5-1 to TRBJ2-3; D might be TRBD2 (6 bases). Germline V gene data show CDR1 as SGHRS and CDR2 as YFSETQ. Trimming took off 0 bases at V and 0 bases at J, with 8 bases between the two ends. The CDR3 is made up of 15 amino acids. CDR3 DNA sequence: TGCGCCAGCAGCTTGGATGGGACTAGCACAGATACGCAGTATTTT. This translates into CASSLDGTSTDTQYF.

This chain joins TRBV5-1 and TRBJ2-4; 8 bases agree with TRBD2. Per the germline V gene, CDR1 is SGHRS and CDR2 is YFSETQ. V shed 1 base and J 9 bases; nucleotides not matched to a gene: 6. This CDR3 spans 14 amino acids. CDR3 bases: TGCGCCAGCAGCTTGCATCGGGAGGGTGCCATTCAGTACTTC. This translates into CASSLHREGAIQYF.

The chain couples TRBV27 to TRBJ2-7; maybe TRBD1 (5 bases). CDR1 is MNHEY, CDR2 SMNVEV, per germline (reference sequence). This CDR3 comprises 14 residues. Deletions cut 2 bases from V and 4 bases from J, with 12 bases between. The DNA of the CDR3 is TGTGCCAGCAGTTTAGTGGCAGGGTTGTACGAGCAGTACTTC. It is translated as CASSLVAGLYEQYF.

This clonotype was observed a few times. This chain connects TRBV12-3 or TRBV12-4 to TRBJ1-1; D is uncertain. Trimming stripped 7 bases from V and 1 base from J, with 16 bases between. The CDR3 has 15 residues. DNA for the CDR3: TGTGCCAGCAAACCGGGATCCTTGGCGAACACTGAAGCTTTCTTT. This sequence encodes CASKPGSLANTEAFF.

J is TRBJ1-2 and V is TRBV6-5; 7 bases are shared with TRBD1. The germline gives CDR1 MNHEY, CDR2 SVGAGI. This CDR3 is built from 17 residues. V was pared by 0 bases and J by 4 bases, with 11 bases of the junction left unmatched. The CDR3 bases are TGTGCCAGCAGTTACTCGGGACAGCTAAGGTCGACCTATGGCTACACCTTC. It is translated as CASSYSGQLRSTYGYTF.

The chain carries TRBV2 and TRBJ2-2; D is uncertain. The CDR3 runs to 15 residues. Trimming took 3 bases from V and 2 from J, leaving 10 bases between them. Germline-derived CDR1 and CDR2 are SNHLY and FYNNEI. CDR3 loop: CASSDQILNTGELFF. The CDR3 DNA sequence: TGTGCCAGCAGTGACCAGATCCTCAACACCGGGGAGCTGTTTTTT.

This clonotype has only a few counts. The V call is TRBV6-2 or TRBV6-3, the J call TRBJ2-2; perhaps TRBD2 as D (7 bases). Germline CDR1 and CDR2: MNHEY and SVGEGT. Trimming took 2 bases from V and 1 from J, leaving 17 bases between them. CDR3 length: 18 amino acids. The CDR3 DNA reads TGTGCCAGCAGTTACCCGGGGGGCCAGGGTTGGAACACCGGGGAGCTGTTTTTT. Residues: CASSYPGGQGWNTGELFF.

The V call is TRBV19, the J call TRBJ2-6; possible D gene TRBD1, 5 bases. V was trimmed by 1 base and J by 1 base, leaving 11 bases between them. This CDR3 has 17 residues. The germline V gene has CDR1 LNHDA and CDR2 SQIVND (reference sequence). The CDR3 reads CASSIVDRRSGANVLTF. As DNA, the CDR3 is TGTGCCAGTAGTATAGTCGACAGACGGTCTGGGGCCAACGTCCTGACTTTC.

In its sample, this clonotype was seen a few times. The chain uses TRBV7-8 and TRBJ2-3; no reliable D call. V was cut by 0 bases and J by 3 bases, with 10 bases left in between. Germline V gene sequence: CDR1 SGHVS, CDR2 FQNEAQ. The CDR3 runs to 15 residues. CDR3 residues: CASSLANYPTDTQYF. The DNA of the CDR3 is TGTGCCAGCAGCTTAGCAAACTACCCGACAGATACGCAGTATTTT.